The present T cell receptor (beta chain) was sequenced within a study of liver allograft versus peripheral blood T cells. Study background: Recipients' peripheral blood served as the comparator for T cell receptor repertoires in transplanted livers. Whole-study results and caveats: T cell receptor repertoires inside liver allografts reportedly differed from those in peripheral blood.

In germline, CDR1 is MNHEY, CDR2 SVGAGI. The CDR3 contains 13 residues. Deletions cut 2 bases from V and 3 bases from J, with 8 bases between. TCRdb called the reads again in MiXCR, with one record for every CDR3 protein. This sample yields around 6,000 distinct CDR3 sequences, of which around 15% are seen a single time; roughly 3% belongs to the top ten. This clonotype is medium-sized by share. Its target is not known. The sequence was collected from a human patient who had a liver transplant. The T cells may come from the graft donor. V gene TRBV6-5 combines with J gene TRBJ2-7; D gene uncertain. The CDR3 region has the DNA TGTGCCAGCAGTTACCCGGGCGGCTACGAGCAGTACTTC. Protein: CASSYPGGYEQYF.